The subject of this entry is one T cell receptor beta chain. Germline CDR1 is SGHRS and CDR2 is YFSETQ. The ends were cut back, 0 bases at V and 3 bases at J, with 10 bases in the middle. There are 15 residues in the CDR3. This sample is part of a study of blood T cell repertoires in COVID-19. Study summary: The origin of the acute and convalescent COVID-19 samples was the United States, Italy and Spain.

In the original processing: For nucleated cells, counts were estimated from reference gene primer amplification. Assay used: immunoSEQ multiplex PCR; TCRdb lists only in-frame clones, some missing. From that table come the V and J calls and clone size; the DNA was used to work out D and trimming. The table lists fewer than 400,000 clones, 90% of them singletons. The chain employs TRBV5-1 and TRBJ2-1; D may be TRBD1 (6 bases). Sequencing used peripheral blood. The receptor was derived from a woman between 25 and 40 years old with COVID-19, enrolled during active disease. CDR3 region: CASSLASQGYNEQFF. In DNA, the CDR3 is TGCGCCAGCAGCTTGGCCTCACAGGGCTACAATGAGCAGTTCTTC.